A few counts support the clone carrying this T cell receptor (beta chain). CDR1 is WSHSY and CDR2 is SAAADI in the germline V gene. The ends lost 6 bases at V and 4 bases at J; junction bases unmatched: 9. The CDR3 runs 16 residues. The data derive from a study of identical twins. TCRdb reprocessed the 5' RACE reads via MiXCR and lists one record per CDR3 protein. The top ten clones hold approximately 0.96% of a sample with hundreds of thousands of distinct CDR3 sequences, roughly 8% of them seen once. These data were also reused for a study on yellow fever vaccine responses in identical twins.

The gene calls are TRBV10-2 and TRBJ2-1, with 10 bases identical to TRBD2. Sequences were obtained from PBMCs. The receptor's source is a woman younger than 30 in good health. CDR3 loop: CASRDTSGRGYNEQFF. As DNA, the CDR3 is TGCGCCAGCAGGGATACCAGCGGGAGGGGGTACAATGAGCAGTTCTTC.